Presented here are 31 T cell receptor beta chains from one specimen sequenced in a study of T cells in Graves' hyperthyroidism and ophthalmopathy. Researchers took RNA transcripts and amplified the TCR beta CDR3 regions from them. The HTBI primer set was used in a first-round RT-PCR of the TCR CDR3. TCRdb re-called the multiplex PCR reads through MiXCR, storing one row per CDR3 protein. The table lists around 690,000 distinct CDR3 sequences, roughly 17% of them singletons, with roughly 16% in the top ten. The sequencing sample was made of blood. The receptor source for this set is a man in his forties or fifties with Graves' hyperthyroidism.

This clonotype was seen repeatedly, ten times or more. The V and J genes are TRBV27 and TRBJ2-7; possible D gene TRBD1, 6 bases. V was shortened by 6 bases and J by 1 base, with 10 bases between the two germline ends. Germline CDR1 and CDR2: MNHEY and SMNVEV (reference sequence). This CDR3 spans 13 amino acids. The CDR3: CASRKGVSYEQYF. The CDR3 DNA is TGTGCCAGCAGAAAGGGGGTTTCCTACGAGCAGTACTTC.

This clonotype was seen at least ten times. V gene TRBV7-8 combines with J gene TRBJ2-3, with D perhaps matching TRBD2 (5 bases). Per germline, CDR1 SGHVS and CDR2 FQNEAQ. With 2 bases removed from V and 5 bases from J, the gap between germline ends came to 11 bases. The CDR3 is 14 amino acids. The CDR3 bases are TGTGCCAGCAGCTTACAACTAGTCAAAGATACGCAGTATTTT. This sequence encodes CASSLQLVKDTQYF.

The chain uses TRBV9 and TRBJ2-1, with no clear D. The germline gives CDR1 SGDLS, CDR2 YYNGEE. The ends were cut back, 0 bases at V and 6 bases at J, with 7 bases in the middle. The CDR3 sequence is 13 residues long. The CDR3 protein is CASSVGGSNEQFF. Here the CDR3 DNA reads TGTGCCAGCAGCGTAGGTGGCAGCAATGAGCAGTTCTTC.

Points on this clonotype: It may be a read error: a sequence one base away is much more abundant. The CDR3 DNA reads as TGTGCCAGCAGCTTGGGGTGGACAGGGGAGACAGATACGCGGTATTTT. This codes for CASSLGWTGETDTRYF. V usage is TRBV11-1 and J usage is TRBJ2-3, with 9 bases that match TRBD1. This CDR3 comprises 16 residues. The germline V gene has CDR1 SGHAT and CDR2 FQDESV (reference sequence).

This clonotype was detected ten times or more. V usage is TRBV27 and J usage is TRBJ1-2; 12 bases are shared with TRBD1. CDR1 is MNHEY, CDR2 SMNVEV, per germline (reference sequence). The junction had 12 bases not matched to a gene; V was cut back by 2 bases and J by 5 bases. This CDR3 has 18 residues. CDR3 in amino acids: CASSLAGFRDRGHYGYTF. The CDR3 nucleotides are TGTGCCAGCAGTTTAGCGGGCTTCCGGGACAGGGGGCATTATGGCTACACCTTC.

In this sample, this clonotype turned up many times. The CDR3 bases are TGTGCCAGCAGTTTGCAAGATGGGAGGGCCGGGTATGAGCAGTTCTTC. Its protein product is CASSLQDGRAGYEQFF. J is TRBJ2-1 and V is TRBV12-3 or TRBV12-4; 7 nucleotides match TRBD2. The CDR3 length is 16 residues. With 3 bases clipped from V and 8 bases from J, the junction kept 13 bases outside the gene matches.

A remark on this clonotype: This may stem from a read error, because a much larger clone lies one nucleotide away. The V gene is TRBV24-1, the J gene TRBJ2-1; D is undetermined. The CDR3 is 15 amino acids. Germline-derived CDR1 and CDR2 are KGHDR and SFDVKD. The chain's CDR3 is CASSDQDEAYNEQFF. The CDR3 region has the DNA TGTGCCTCCAGTGATCAGGATGAGGCCTACAATGAGCAGTTCTTC.

This clonotype has more than one count but fewer than ten. The CDR3 DNA follows: TGTGCCATCAGAACAGGGGCTAGCACAGATACGCAGTATTTT. Amino acid sequence: CAIRTGASTDTQYF. The gene calls are TRBV10-3 and TRBJ2-3; 7 bases agree with TRBD1. V shed 6 bases and J 0 bases; nucleotides not matched to a gene: 3. This CDR3 region has 14 residues. Looked up from germline, CDR1 is ENHRY and CDR2 is SYGVKD.

The chain links TRBV14 to TRBJ2-6, with D maybe TRBD2 (5 bases). Trimming took off 5 bases at V and 2 bases at J, with 16 bases between the two ends. Germline CDR1 reads SGHDN; CDR2 reads FVKESK. The CDR3 contains 17 residues. CDR3 sequence (DNA): TGTGCCAGCAGCTCCCTCCGGGGTTCCGCTGGGGCCAACGTCCTGACTTTC. Protein: CASSSLRGSAGANVLTF.

The V call is TRBV19, the J call TRBJ1-1; no firm D call. Per germline, CDR1 LNHDA and CDR2 SQIVND (reference sequence). The CDR3 is made up of 14 amino acids. Deletions cut 3 bases from V and 5 bases from J, with 13 bases between. CDR3 DNA: TGTGCCAGTAGTATTTACTCGGGAGAGACTGAAGCTTTCTTT. Protein sequence: CASSIYSGETEAFF.

This clonotype came up many times. The CDR3 here is CATSDSLTGSAGANVLTF. The CDR3 nucleotides are TGTGCCACCAGTGATTCATTGACAGGTTCGGCTGGGGCCAACGTCCTGACTTTC. This chain connects TRBV24-1 to TRBJ2-6; possible D gene TRBD1, 6 bases. Germline V gene sequence: CDR1 KGHDR, CDR2 SFDVKD. The CDR3 totals 18 residues. Trimming removed 2 bases from V and 2 bases from J, with 15 bases in between.

This clonotype has ten or more counts. The gene calls are TRBV12-3 or TRBV12-4 and TRBJ2-3, with D possibly matching TRBD1 (7 bases). Trimming took off 1 base at V and 3 bases at J, with 14 bases between the two ends. The CDR3 consists of 16 residues. Here the CDR3 DNA reads TGTGCCAGCAGTTTAGGACAGGGTGGGGGGACAGATACGCAGTATTTT. This sequence encodes CASSLGQGGGTDTQYF.

This clonotype was recorded at least ten times. The chain joins TRBV7-2 to TRBJ2-7; possibly TRBD1 for D (6 bases). The CDR3 covers 14 residues. The V end was cut by 2 bases, the J end by 4 bases, with 12 bases between. Germline CDR1 and CDR2: SGHTA and FQGNSA. This CDR3 is CASSLLSGAYEQYF. The CDR3 DNA sequence: TGTGCCAGCAGCTTATTGTCAGGGGCGTACGAGCAGTACTTC.

This clonotype has just a few counts. This chain links TRBV6-5 with TRBJ2-1; 11 bases are shared with TRBD2. Losses at the gene ends were 0 bases for V and 5 bases for J; bases not matched to a gene: 9. This CDR3 contains 18 residues. Germline V gene lookup returns CDR1 MNHEY and CDR2 SVGAGI. CDR3 sequence reads: CASSYSVEGTSGNNEQFF. As DNA, the CDR3 is TGTGCCAGCAGTTACTCCGTTGAGGGGACTAGCGGTAACAATGAGCAGTTCTTC.

This clonotype was observed at least ten times. This sequence joins TRBV6-1 and TRBJ2-7; no firm D call. Germline V lookup: CDR1 MNHNS, CDR2 SASEGT. This CDR3 comprises 14 residues. The germline V and J ends were trimmed by 4 bases and 0 bases, with 10 bases remaining between them. The CDR3 DNA reads TGTGCCAGCAGTGGTACCACAGACTCCTACGAGCAGTACTTC. Protein: CASSGTTDSYEQYF.

This clonotype showed up many times. The chain carries TRBV5-5 and TRBJ2-2, with TRBD1 identical over 7 bases. The J segment lost 5 bases and the V segment lost 2 bases, leaving 6 bases of the junction unmatched. Germline loops: CDR1 SGHKS, CDR2 YYEKEE (reference sequence). The CDR3 length is 15 residues. CDR3 sequence: CASSFKSTGTGELFF. The CDR3, as DNA: TGTGCCAGCAGCTTTAAGTCGACAGGGACCGGGGAGCTGTTTTTT.

This clonotype has a count of ten or more. The chain combines TRBV6-1 with TRBJ2-7, with 9 bases aligning to TRBD1. The CDR3 contains 15 residues. V was clipped by 2 bases and J by 8 bases; unmatched bases: 10. The germline gives CDR1 MNHNS, CDR2 SASEGT. The CDR3 region has the DNA TGTGCCAGCAGTGAACCTCCGGGACAGGGCTTAAAGCAGTACTTC. The encoded protein is CASSEPPGQGLKQYF.

This clonotype was detected many times. J is TRBJ2-1 and V is TRBV28, with TRBD1 matching 9 bases. The CDR3 extends over 15 amino acids. V shed 3 bases, J shed 2 bases, and the junction held 2 bases outside the gene matches. Germline CDR1 is MDHEN and CDR2 is SYDVKM. DNA for the CDR3: TGTGCCAGCAGTTTCCGGACAGGGGCCTACAATGAGCAGTTCTTC. Translated, it gives CASSFRTGAYNEQFF.

There are many counts of this clonotype. The chain recombines TRBV2 with TRBJ2-7; TRBD2 is a possible D gene (6 bases). V shed 8 bases and J shed 3 bases, with 14 bases lying between them. There are 13 residues in the CDR3. Germline CDR1 SNHLY, CDR2 FYNNEI. CDR3 nucleotide sequence: TGTGCCAGCTCCGCGGGACTGGGCTACGAGCAGTACTTC. It yields the protein CASSAGLGYEQYF.

V is TRBV5-1 and J is TRBJ2-1; D is undetermined. The germline V gene encodes CDR1 SGHRS and CDR2 YFSETQ. The V gene lost 0 bases and the J gene lost 5 bases, with 9 bases spanning the gap. CDR3 length: 14 amino acids. CDR3 region: CASSLDGPHNEQFF. CDR3 DNA sequence: TGCGCCAGCAGCTTGGACGGGCCACACAATGAGCAGTTCTTC.

The V call is TRBV6-5, the J call TRBJ2-3; a weak D match, TRBD2 (6 bases). The CDR3 covers 14 residues. V lost 2 bases to trimming and J lost 3 bases, with 9 bases between them. Germline-derived CDR1 and CDR2 are MNHEY and SVGAGI. CDR3: CASSYLARTDTQYF. The CDR3, as DNA: TGTGCCAGCAGTTACCTAGCGCGTACAGATACGCAGTATTTT.

This clonotype occurred many times. The chain links TRBV27 to TRBJ2-7; 7 bases map to TRBD1. CDR1 and CDR2 from the germline V gene are MNHEY and SMNVEV (reference sequence). The CDR3 has 13 amino acids. V lost 5 bases and J lost 4; bases outside the gene matches: 5. The CDR3 DNA reads as TGTGCCAGCAGTATCAAACAGGGGTACGAGCAGTACTTC. This encodes CASSIKQGYEQYF.

This clonotype has more than one count but fewer than ten. V usage is TRBV20-1 and J usage is TRBJ1-6; D remains unclear. The CDR3 loop spans 13 amino acids. Germline V gives CDR1 DFQATT, CDR2 SNEGSKA (reference sequence). Trimming took 3 bases from V and 5 from J, leaving 8 bases between them. The CDR3 spells CSARDGNNSPLHF. CDR3 sequence (DNA): TGCAGTGCTAGGGACGGAAATAATTCACCCCTCCACTTT.

J is TRBJ1-2 and V is TRBV24-1; the D gene is possibly TRBD1 (5 bases). This CDR3 is built from 13 residues. Between the trimmed V and J ends, which lost 10 bases and 2 bases, there was a span of 13 bases. CDR1 and CDR2 (germline): KGHDR, SFDVKD. The CDR3 sequence: CATGGGENYGYTF. The DNA of the CDR3 is TGTGCCACGGGAGGAGGGGAGAACTATGGCTACACCTTC.

This clonotype came up many times. V gene TRBV7-3 combines with J gene TRBJ2-1, with 9 bases lining up with TRBD2. The V segment lost 1 base and the J segment 9 bases; nucleotides outside the gene matches: 13. The CDR3 spans 17 residues. The V gene's germline CDR1 is SGHTA and CDR2 FQGTGA. The CDR3 loop is CASSLIGGSSGMGEQFF. The CDR3 DNA reads TGTGCCAGCAGCTTAATCGGGGGTTCTAGCGGGATGGGTGAGCAGTTCTTC.

Worth noting for this clonotype: A single base separates this from a much larger clone, so it may be a read error. The rearrangement uses TRBV12-3 or TRBV12-4 and TRBJ1-5; D call uncertain. The germline V and J ends were trimmed by 8 bases and 0 bases, with 8 bases remaining between them. The CDR3 has 13 amino acids. CDR3 loop: CASGDNSNQPQHF. The CDR3 region has the DNA TGTGCCAGCGGAGATAATAGCAATCAGCCCCAGCATTTT.

V usage is TRBV20-1 and J usage is TRBJ2-3, with D tentatively TRBD2 (6 bases). V lost 3 bases and J 2 bases, leaving 12 bases between the germline ends. CDR3 size: 14 residues. The germline CDR1 and CDR2 sequences are DFQATT and SNEGSKA (reference sequence). CDR3 sequence: CSARGGVNTDTQYF. DNA for the CDR3: TGCAGTGCTAGGGGGGGAGTTAACACAGATACGCAGTATTTT.

This clonotype was detected ten times or more. The chain is built from TRBV11-2 and TRBJ2-1, with D perhaps matching TRBD1 (6 bases). The CDR3 totals 16 residues. Trimming stripped 5 bases from V and 3 bases from J, with 17 bases between. Germline V gene lookup returns CDR1 SGHAT and CDR2 FQNNGV. Here the CDR3 DNA reads TGTGCCAGCAGCCCGTTTAGGGCAGGGGTCTACAATGAGCAGTTCTTC. Protein product: CASSPFRAGVYNEQFF.

This clonotype was counted ten times or more. The chain links TRBV7-2 to TRBJ2-1, with D uncertain. The germline V gene has CDR1 SGHTA and CDR2 FQGNSA. V was pared by 3 bases and J by 9 bases, with 6 bases between. The CDR3 is 11 residues long. CDR3 in DNA: TGTGCCAGCAGCTTCGTAGGTGAGCAGTTCTTC. This gives the protein CASSFVGEQFF.

This clonotype came up a few times. The V and J genes are TRBV10-1 and TRBJ2-1, with 15 bases fitting TRBD2. Germline V CDR1 and CDR2: WNHNN, SYGVQD (reference sequence). The CDR3 loop spans 16 amino acids. After removal of 3 bases from V and 6 bases from J, the junction contained 3 bases not matched to a gene. The CDR3 sequence is CASSESGLAGGNEQFF. The CDR3 nucleotides read TGCGCCAGCAGTGAATCGGGACTAGCGGGAGGCAATGAGCAGTTCTTC.

The CDR3, as DNA: TGCGCCAGCAGCTTAATAGGACAGCGAAGCGATACGCAGTATTTT. It translates to CASSLIGQRSDTQYF. V is TRBV5-1 and J is TRBJ2-3; a weak D match, TRBD1 (6 bases). Trimming left V 2 bases short and J 6 bases short, with 16 bases between. In germline, CDR1 is SGHRS, CDR2 YFSETQ. The CDR3 totals 15 residues.